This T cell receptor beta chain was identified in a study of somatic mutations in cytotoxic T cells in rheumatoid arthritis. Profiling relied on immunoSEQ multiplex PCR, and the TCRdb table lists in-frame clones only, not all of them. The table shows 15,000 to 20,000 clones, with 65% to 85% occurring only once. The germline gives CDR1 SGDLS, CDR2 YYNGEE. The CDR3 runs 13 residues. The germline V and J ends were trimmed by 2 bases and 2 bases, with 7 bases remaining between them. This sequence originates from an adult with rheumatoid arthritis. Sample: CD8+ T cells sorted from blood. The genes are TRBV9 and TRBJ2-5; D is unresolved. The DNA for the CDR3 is TGTGCCAGCAGCGTGCTGCCTCAAGAGACCCAGTACTTC. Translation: CASSVLPQETQYF.